This T cell receptor beta chain was sequenced for a study of regulatory T cells in long-lasting Graves disease. General study results and limits: Lower TCR diversity was seen in persistent Graves' patients than in newly diagnosed ones.

Both iRepertoire HTBI primers and Arm-PCR of CDR3 regions were used to build the TCR beta libraries. TCRdb recomputed calls from the multiplex PCR reads with MiXCR, one row per CDR3 protein. The table has fewer than 500,000 distinct CDR3 sequences, around 16% seen once. CDR1 DFQATT and CDR2 SNEGSKA come from the germline V gene (reference sequence). CDR3 length equals 13 residues. Trimming cost V 6 bases and J 1 base, with 12 bases left between them. Time point meaning: newly diagnosed GD, antithyroid drugs for less than 3 months. PBMCs provided the RNA from which the TCR library was made. This clonotype was seen repeatedly, ten times or more. Its antigen remains unknown. The data were also submitted as part of a second study, on T cells in Graves' hyperthyroidism and ophthalmopathy. From that report: Diagnosis of hyperthyroidism was new in patients aged 18 to 65, and its duration was under 2 months. Researchers ran a first-round RT-PCR on the TCR CDR3 using the HTBI primer set. A median around 5.9 months before onset, the model predicted ophthalmopathy.

The sample in question was peripheral blood mononuclear cells (PBMCs), obtained at new diagnosis, from a patient treated with antithyroid drugs. The chain is built from TRBV20-1 and TRBJ2-5; D is ambiguous. The sequence came from a man between 40 and 49 years old with Graves disease. CDR3 in DNA: TGCAGTGCAGCCTTCGTACTCCAAGAGACCCAGTACTTC. Translating it yields CSAAFVLQETQYF.